The sample holds one count of the clone carrying this TCR beta chain. What it binds is unknown. These data belong to a study of cytomegalovirus exposure and HLA in healthy donors. The CDR3 consists of 16 residues. Unmatched junction bases numbered 8, after V lost 0 bases and J lost 5 bases. The V gene's germline CDR1 is SGHRS and CDR2 YFSETQ. Primers for the PCR totalled 60 Vbeta and 13 Jbeta. TCRdb's copy holds only in-frame clones and misses some; the assay was immunoSEQ multiplex PCR. This sample has over 90,000 clones, with roughly 79% found just once. Study-level points and caveats: The study designated fewer than 200 TCR beta chains cytomegalovirus-associated.

The chain combines TRBV5-1 with TRBJ2-3; TRBD1 aligns across 8 bases. This clonotype was obtained from a woman in her seventies in good health and CMV-seropositive. The sequenced material came from PBMCs. The CDR3 DNA reads as TGCGCCAGCAGCTTGGAGGCCAGGGGGCCTGGAGATACGCAGTATTTT. Protein product: CASSLEARGPGDTQYF. Using reference TRBV5-1 and TRBJ2-3 for the parts outside the CDR3, the full variable domain is KAGVTQTPRYLIKTRGQQVTLSCSPISGHRSVSWYQQTPGQGLQFLFEYFSETQRNKGNFPGRFSGRQFSNSRSEMNVSTLELGDSALYLCASSLEARGPGDTQYFGPGTRLTVL.